A selection of T cell receptor beta chains follows, all from one sample in a study of identifying expanded T cells in peripheral blood. The repertoire was sequenced with immunoSEQ multiplex PCR; TCRdb's copy has only in-frame clones and lacks some. The data show 75,000 to 95,000 clones, around 90% seen once. Material for sequencing was blood. These receptors were obtained from a person aged 18-70 years in good health. Both conserved end residues are part of each CDR3. A D gene is named only where the DNA matches it firmly. Clone size is shown for a subset of rows, as once, few, many or a class of expanded clone.

J gene,V gene,D gene,clone size,CDR3 protein,CDR3 DNA
TRBJ2-7,TRBV27,NA,NA,CASSLSSRNEQYF,TGTGCCAGCAGTTTAAGTTCCAGGAACGAGCAGTACTTC
TRBJ2-7,TRBV7-9,TRBD2,once,CASSLHSGGAVEQYF,TGTGCCAGCAGCCTCCATAGCGGGGGGGCGGTTGAGCAGTACTTC
TRBJ2-1,TRBV4-1,NA,NA,CASSRDPGYNEQFF,TGCGCCAGCAGCCGTGATCCCGGGTACAATGAGCAGTTCTTC
TRBJ2-1,TRBV7-7,NA,NA,CASSFSRYNEQFF,TGTGCCAGCAGCTTCTCCCGGTACAATGAGCAGTTCTTC
TRBJ1-5,TRBV27,NA,NA,CASSWDSNQPQHF,TGTGCCAGCAGTTGGGACAGCAATCAGCCCCAGCATTTT
TRBJ2-5,TRBV7-6,TRBD2,NA,CASSSIAGVAETQYF,TGTGCCAGCAGCTCGATAGCGGGGGTGGCAGAGACCCAGTACTTC
TRBJ2-7,TRBV5-1,TRBD2,NA,CASSFTSGGSYEQYF,TGCGCCAGCAGCTTCACTAGCGGGGGCTCCTACGAGCAGTACTTC
TRBJ1-4,TRBV18,TRBD1,NA,CASSDGQGGATNEKLFF,TGTGCCAGCTCAGACGGACAGGGGGGAGCAACTAATGAAAAACTGTTTTTT
TRBJ2-7,TRBV5-1,TRBD1,NA,CASSRLGQGSYEQYF,TGCGCCAGCAGCCGATTGGGACAGGGGTCCTACGAGCAGTACTTC
TRBJ1-2,TRBV5-1,NA,NA,CASSLSTGLRDGYTF,TGCGCCAGCAGCTTGTCAACAGGGCTTAGGGATGGCTACACCTTC
TRBJ1-2,TRBV30,NA,NA,CAWSGGDGYGYTF,TGTGCCTGGAGTGGGGGGGATGGCTATGGCTACACCTTC
TRBJ2-7,TRBV6-5,TRBD1,NA,CASSRTGGPAYEQYF,TGTGCCAGCAGCCGTACAGGGGGCCCAGCCTACGAGCAGTACTTC
TRBJ1-5,TRBV7-8,TRBD1,NA,CASSPDRVSNQPQHF,TGTGCCAGCAGCCCGGACAGGGTCAGCAATCAGCCCCAGCATTTT
TRBJ1-2,TRBV6-6,TRBD1,NA,CASSLEQGYGYTF,TGTGCCAGCAGTTTGGAACAGGGGTATGGCTACACCTTC
TRBJ2-1,TRBV7-6,NA,NA,CASSPRRGTLYNEQFF,TGTGCCAGCAGCCCTAGGCGGGGAACCTTGTACAATGAGCAGTTCTTC
TRBJ1-1,TRBV7-9,NA,NA,CASEQGTEAFF,TGTGCCAGCGAGCAGGGCACTGAAGCTTTCTTT